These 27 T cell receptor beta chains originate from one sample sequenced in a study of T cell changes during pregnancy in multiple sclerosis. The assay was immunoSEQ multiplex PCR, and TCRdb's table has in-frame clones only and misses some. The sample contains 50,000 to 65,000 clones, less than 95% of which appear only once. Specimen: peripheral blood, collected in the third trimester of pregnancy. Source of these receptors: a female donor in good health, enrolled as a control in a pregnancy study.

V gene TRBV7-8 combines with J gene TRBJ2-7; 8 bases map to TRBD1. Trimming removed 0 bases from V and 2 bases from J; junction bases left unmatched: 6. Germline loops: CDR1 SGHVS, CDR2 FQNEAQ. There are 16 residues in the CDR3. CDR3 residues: CASSLAAGGAAYEQYF. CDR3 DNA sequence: TGTGCCAGCAGCTTAGCGGCAGGGGGCGCCGCCTACGAGCAGTACTTC.

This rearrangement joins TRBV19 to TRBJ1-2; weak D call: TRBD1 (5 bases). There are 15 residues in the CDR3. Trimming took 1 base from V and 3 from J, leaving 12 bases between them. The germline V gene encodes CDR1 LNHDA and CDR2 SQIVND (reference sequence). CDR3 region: CASSIGSRADYGYTF. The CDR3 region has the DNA TGTGCCAGTAGTATAGGGAGCAGGGCGGACTATGGCTACACCTTC. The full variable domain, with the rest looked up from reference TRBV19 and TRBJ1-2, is DGGITQSPKYLFRKEGQNVTLSCEQNLNHDAMYWYRQDPGQGLRLIYYSQIVNDFQKGDIAEGYSVSREKKESFPLTVTSAQKNPTAFYLCASSIGSRADYGYTFGSGTRLTVV.

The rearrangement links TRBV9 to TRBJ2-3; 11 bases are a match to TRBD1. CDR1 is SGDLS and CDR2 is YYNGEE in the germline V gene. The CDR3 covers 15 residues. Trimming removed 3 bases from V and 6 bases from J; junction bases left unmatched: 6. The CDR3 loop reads CASSARDRGFDTQYF. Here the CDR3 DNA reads TGTGCCAGCAGCGCCCGGGACAGGGGGTTTGATACGCAGTATTTT.

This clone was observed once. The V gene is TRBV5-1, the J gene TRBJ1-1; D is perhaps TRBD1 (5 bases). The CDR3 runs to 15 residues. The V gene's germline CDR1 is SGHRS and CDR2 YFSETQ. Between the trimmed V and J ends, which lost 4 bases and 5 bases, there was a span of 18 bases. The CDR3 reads CASSPGGADATEAFF. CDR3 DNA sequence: TGCGCCAGCAGCCCGGGGGGAGCAGATGCGACTGAAGCTTTCTTT.

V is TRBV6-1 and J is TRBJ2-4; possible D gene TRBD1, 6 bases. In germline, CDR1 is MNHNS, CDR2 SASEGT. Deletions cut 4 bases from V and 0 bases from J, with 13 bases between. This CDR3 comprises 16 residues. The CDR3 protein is CASSARQELAKNIQYF. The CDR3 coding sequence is TGTGCCAGCAGTGCTCGACAGGAGCTAGCCAAAAACATTCAGTACTTC.

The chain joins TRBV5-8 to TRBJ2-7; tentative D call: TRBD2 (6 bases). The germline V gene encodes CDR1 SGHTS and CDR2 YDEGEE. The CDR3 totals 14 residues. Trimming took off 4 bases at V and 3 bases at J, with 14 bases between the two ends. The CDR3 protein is CASSGGTGIYEQYF. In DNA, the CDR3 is TGTGCCAGCAGCGGGGGGACGGGAATCTACGAGCAGTACTTC.

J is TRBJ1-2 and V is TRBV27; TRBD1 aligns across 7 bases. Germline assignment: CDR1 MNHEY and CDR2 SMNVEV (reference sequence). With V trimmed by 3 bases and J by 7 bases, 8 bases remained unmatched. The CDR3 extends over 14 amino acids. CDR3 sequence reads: CASSFSDRVPGYTF. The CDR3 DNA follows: TGTGCCAGCAGTTTTTCCGACAGGGTACCTGGCTACACCTTC.

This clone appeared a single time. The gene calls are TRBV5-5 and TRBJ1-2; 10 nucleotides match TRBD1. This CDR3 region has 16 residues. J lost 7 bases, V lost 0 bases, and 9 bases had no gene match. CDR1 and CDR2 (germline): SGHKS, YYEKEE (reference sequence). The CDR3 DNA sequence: TGTGCCAGCAGCTTGGTGGGGGGGACAGGGGAGGCTGGCTACACCTTC. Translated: CASSLVGGTGEAGYTF. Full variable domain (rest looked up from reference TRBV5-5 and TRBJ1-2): DAGVTQSPTHLIKTRGQQVTLRCSPISGHKSVSWYQQVLGQGPQFIFQYYEKEERGRGNFPDRFSARQFPNYSSELNVNALLLGDSALYLCASSLVGGTGEAGYTFGSGTRLTVV.

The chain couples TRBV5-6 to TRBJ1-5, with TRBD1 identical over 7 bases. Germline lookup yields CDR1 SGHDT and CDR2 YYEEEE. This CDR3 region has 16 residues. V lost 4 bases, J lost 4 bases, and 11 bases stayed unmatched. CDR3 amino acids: CASSLRRGVWNQPQHF. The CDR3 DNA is TGTGCCAGCAGCCTACGCAGGGGGGTCTGGAATCAGCCCCAGCATTTT.

The CDR3 spells CASSPRDLSYGYTF. CDR3 nucleotide sequence: TGTGCCAGCAGCCCCAGGGACTTGAGCTATGGCTACACCTTC. The chain joins TRBV13 to TRBJ1-2, with D possibly TRBD1 on 5 matching bases. CDR1 is PRHDT, CDR2 FYEKMQ, per germline (reference sequence). CDR3 length: 14 amino acids. V shed 5 bases and J shed 4 bases, with 14 bases lying between them.

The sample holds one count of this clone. CDR3 in DNA: TGTGCCAGCACCCCCGGGACAACCTACGAGCAGTACTTC. Amino acid sequence: CASTPGTTYEQYF. The J gene is TRBJ2-7, the V gene TRBV6-6, with D possibly matching TRBD1 (6 bases). Trimming shortened V by 7 bases and J by 2 bases, and 12 bases separated the two germline ends. CDR3 size: 13 residues. Germline-derived CDR1 and CDR2 are MNHNY and SVGAGI (reference sequence).

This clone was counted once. The CDR3 DNA reads as TGTGCCAGCAGTGAAGGACTAGCGGACGAGCAGTACTTC. Amino acids: CASSEGLADEQYF. The gene calls are TRBV6-4 and TRBJ2-7, with 10 bases identical to TRBD2. V dropped 3 bases and J dropped 5; count of bases not matched to a gene: 1. Germline V gene data show CDR1 as MRHNA and CDR2 as SNTAGT. The CDR3 spans 13 residues.

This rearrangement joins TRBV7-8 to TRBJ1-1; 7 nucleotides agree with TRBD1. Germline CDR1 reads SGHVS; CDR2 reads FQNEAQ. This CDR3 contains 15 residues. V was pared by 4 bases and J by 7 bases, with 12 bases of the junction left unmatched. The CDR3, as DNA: TGTGCCAGCAGCTGGGAGCCGCAGGGGGGAGATGAAGCTTTCTTT. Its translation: CASSWEPQGGDEAFF.

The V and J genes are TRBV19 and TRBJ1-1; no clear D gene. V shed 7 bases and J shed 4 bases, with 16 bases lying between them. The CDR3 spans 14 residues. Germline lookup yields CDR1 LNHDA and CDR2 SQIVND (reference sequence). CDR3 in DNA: TGTGCCAGTACTCGGAGGAATTTGGGCACTGAAGCTTTCTTT. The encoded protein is CASTRRNLGTEAFF.

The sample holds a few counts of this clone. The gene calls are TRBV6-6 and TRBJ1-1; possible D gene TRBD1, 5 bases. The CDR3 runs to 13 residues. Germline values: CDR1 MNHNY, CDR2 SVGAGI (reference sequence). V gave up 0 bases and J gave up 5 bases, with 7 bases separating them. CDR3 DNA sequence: TGTGCCAGCAGTTACTCCCAGGGAACTGAAGCTTTCTTT. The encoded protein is CASSYSQGTEAFF.

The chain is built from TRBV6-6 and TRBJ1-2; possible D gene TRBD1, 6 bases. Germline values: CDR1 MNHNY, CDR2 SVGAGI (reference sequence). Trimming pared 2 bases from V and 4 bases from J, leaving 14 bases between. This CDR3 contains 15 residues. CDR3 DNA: TGTGCCAGCAGTTACACCACAGGACAGACCTATGGCTACACCTTC. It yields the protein CASSYTTGQTYGYTF.

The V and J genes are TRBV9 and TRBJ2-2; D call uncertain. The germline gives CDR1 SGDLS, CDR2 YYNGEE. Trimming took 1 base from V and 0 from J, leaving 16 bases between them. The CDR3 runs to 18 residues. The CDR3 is CASSVTPRMRTNTGELFF. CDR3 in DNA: TGTGCCAGCAGCGTAACCCCCCGGATGCGGACGAACACCGGGGAGCTGTTTTTT.

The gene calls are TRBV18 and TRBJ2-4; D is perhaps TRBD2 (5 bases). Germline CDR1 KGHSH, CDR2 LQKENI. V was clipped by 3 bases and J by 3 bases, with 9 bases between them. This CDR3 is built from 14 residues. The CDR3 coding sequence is TGTGCCAGCTCACCTTCGGGGTTCAAAAACATTCAGTACTTC. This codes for CASSPSGFKNIQYF. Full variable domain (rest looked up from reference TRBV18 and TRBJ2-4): NAGVMQNPRHLVRRRGQEARLRCSPMKGHSHVYWYRQLPEEGLKFMVYLQKENIIDESGMPKERFSAEFPKEGPSILRIQQVVRGDSAAYFCASSPSGFKNIQYFGAGTRLSVL.

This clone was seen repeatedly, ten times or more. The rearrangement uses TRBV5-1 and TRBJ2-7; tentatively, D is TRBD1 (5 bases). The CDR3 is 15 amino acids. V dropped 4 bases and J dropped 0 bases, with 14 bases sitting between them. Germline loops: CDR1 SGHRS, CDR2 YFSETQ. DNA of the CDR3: TGCGCCAGCAGCCCCAGGGCGGCAAGCTCCTACGAGCAGTACTTC. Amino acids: CASSPRAASSYEQYF.

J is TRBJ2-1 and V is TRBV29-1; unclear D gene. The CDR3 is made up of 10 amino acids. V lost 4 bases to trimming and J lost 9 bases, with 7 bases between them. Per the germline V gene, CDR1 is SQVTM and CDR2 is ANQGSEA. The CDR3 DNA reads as TGCAGCGTTGCCTCAGGTGAGCAGTTCTTC. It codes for CSVASGEQFF.

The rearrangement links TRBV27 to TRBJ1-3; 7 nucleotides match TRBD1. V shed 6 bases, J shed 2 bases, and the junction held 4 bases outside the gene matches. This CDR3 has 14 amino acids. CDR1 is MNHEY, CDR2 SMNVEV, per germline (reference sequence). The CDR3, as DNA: TGTGCCAGCAGAAGAGGGACAGCTGGAAACACCATATATTTT. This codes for CASRRGTAGNTIYF.

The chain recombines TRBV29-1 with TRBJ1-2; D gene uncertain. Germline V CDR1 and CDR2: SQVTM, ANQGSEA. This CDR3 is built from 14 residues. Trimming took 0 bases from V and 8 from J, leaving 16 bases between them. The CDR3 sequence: CSVEDPGRSGGYTF. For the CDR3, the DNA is TGCAGCGTTGAAGATCCGGGGAGATCGGGGGGCTACACCTTC. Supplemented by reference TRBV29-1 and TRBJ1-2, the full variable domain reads SAVISQKPSRDICQRGTSLTIQCQVDSQVTMMFWYRQQPGQSLTLIATANQGSEATYESGFVIDKFPISRPNLTFSTLTVSNMSPEDSSIYLCSVEDPGRSGGYTFGSGTRLTVV.

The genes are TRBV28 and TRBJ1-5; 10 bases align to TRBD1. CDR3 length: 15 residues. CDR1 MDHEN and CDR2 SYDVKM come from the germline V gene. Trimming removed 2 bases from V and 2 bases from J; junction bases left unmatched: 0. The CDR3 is CASSLGQGGNQPQHF. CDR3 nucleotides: TGTGCCAGCAGTTTAGGACAGGGGGGCAATCAGCCCCAGCATTTT. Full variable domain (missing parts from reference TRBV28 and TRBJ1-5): DVKVTQSSRYLVKRTGEKVFLECVQDMDHENMFWYRQDPGLGLRLIYFSYDVKMKEKGDIPEGYSVSREKKERFSLILESASTNQTSMYLCASSLGQGGNQPQHFGDGTRLSIL.

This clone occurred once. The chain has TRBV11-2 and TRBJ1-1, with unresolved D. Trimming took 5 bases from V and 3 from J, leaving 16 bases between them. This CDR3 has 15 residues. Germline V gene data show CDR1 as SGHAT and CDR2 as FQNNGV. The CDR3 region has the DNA TGTGCCAGCAGCCCCCGGATGACGGGAGACACTGAAGCTTTCTTT. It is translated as CASSPRMTGDTEAFF.

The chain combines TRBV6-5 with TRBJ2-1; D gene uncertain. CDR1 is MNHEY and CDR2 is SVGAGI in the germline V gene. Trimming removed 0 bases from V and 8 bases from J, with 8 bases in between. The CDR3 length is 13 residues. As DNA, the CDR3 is TGTGCCAGCAGTTACTCAACGAGAGATGAGCAGTTCTTC. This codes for CASSYSTRDEQFF.

The CDR3 spells CASSQEAGGLWETQYF. As DNA, the CDR3 is TGCGCCAGCAGCCAAGAAGCGGGGGGGCTCTGGGAGACCCAGTACTTC. This chain joins TRBV4-3 and TRBJ2-5; 10 bases fit TRBD2. This CDR3 region has 16 residues. The trim removed 0 bases at V and 5 bases at J, leaving 6 bases unmatched. Germline CDR1 reads LGHNA; CDR2 reads YSLEER.

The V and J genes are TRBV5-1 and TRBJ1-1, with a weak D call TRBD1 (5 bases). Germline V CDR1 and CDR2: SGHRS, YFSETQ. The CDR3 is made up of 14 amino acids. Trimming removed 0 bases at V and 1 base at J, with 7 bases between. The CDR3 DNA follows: TGCGCCAGCAGCTTGGGGGGCCGGAACACTGAAGCTTTCTTT. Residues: CASSLGGRNTEAFF.